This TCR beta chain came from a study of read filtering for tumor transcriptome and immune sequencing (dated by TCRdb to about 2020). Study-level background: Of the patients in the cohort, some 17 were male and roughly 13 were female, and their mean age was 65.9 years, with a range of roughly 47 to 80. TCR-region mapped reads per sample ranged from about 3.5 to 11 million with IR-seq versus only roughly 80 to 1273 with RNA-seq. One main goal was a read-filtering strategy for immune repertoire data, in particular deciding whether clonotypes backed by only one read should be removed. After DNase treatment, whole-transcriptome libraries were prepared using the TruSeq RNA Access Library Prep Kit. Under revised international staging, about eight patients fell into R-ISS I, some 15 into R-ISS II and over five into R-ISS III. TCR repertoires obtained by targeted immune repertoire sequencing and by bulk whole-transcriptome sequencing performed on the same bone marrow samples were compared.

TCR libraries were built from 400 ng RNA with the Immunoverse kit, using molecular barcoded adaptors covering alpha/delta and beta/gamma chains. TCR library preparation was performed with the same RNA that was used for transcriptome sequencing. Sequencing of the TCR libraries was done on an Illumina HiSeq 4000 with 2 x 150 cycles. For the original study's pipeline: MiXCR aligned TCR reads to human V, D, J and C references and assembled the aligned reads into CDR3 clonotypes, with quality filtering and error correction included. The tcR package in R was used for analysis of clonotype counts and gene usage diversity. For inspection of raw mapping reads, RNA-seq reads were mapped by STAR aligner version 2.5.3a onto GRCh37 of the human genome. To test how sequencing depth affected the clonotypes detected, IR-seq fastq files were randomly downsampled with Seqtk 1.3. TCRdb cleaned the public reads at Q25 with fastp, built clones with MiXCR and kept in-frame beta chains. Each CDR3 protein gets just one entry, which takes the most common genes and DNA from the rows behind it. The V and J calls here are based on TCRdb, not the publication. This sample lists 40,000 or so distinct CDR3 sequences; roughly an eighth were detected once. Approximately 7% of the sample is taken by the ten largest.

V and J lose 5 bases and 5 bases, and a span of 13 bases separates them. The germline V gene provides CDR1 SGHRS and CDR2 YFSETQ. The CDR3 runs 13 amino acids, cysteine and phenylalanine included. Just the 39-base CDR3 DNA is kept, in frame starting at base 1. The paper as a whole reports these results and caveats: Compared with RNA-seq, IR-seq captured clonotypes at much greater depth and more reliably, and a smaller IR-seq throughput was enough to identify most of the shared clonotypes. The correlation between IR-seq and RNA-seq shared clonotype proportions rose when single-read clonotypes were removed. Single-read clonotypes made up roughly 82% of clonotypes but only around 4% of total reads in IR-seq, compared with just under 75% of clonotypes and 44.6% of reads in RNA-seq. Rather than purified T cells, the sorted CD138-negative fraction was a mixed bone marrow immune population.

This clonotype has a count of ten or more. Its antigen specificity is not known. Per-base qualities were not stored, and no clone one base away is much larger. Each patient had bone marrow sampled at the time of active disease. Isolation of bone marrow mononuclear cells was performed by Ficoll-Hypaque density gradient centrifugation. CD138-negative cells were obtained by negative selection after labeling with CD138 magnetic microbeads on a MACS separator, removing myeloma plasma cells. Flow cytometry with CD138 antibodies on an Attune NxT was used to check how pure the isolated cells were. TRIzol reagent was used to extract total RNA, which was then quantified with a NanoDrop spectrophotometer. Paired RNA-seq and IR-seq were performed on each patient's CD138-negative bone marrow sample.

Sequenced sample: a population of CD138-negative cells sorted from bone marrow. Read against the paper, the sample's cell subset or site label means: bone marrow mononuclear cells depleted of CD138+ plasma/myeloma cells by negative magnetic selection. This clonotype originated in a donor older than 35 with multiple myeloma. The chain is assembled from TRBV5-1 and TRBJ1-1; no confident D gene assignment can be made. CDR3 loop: CASSLTKGTEAFF. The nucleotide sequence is TGCGCCAGCAGTCTCACTAAAGGTACTGAAGCTTTCTTT.